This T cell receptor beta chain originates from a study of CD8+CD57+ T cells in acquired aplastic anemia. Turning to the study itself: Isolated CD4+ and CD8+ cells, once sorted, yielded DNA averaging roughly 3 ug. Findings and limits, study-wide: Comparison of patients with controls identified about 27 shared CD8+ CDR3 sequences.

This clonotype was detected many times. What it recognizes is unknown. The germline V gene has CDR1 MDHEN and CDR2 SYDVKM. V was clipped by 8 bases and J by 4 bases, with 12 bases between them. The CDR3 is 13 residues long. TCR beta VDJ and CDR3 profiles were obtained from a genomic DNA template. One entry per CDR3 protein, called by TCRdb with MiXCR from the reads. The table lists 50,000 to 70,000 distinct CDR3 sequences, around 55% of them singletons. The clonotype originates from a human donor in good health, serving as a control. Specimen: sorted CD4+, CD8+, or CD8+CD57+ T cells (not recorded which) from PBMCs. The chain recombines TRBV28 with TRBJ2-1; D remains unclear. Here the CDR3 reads CASWSTNYNEQFF. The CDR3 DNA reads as TGTGCCAGCTGGTCGACAAATTACAATGAGCAGTTCTTC.